This T cell receptor beta chain was sequenced during a study of regulatory T cells in long-lasting Graves disease. General study points: Persistent Graves' disease cases displayed lower TCR diversity than newly diagnosed ones. Favoring TRBV28, TRBJ1-2 and TRBJ2-5 was a feature seen in persistent disease.

Time point in this sample: newly diagnosed GD, antithyroid drugs for less than 3 months. From RNA extracted from PBMCs, the TCR library was made. By American Thyroid Association guidelines, Graves' disease was diagnosed in the cohort. Note on this clonotype: Its antigen is unidentified.

The CDR3 sequence is 15 residues long. The germline CDR1 and CDR2 sequences are SGHDN and FVKESK. The ends lost 1 base at V and 0 bases at J; junction bases unmatched: 1. Arm-PCR of CDR3 regions and iRepertoire HTBI primers were used to build TCR beta libraries. TCRdb passed the multiplex PCR reads through MiXCR, listing each CDR3 protein once. The table shows roughly 320,000 distinct CDR3 sequences, with approximately 15% occurring only once. The same sample was also used in a study of T cells in Graves' hyperthyroidism and ophthalmopathy.

V gene TRBV14 combines with J gene TRBJ2-7, with 9 bases identical to TRBD2. The starting material was peripheral blood mononuclear cells (PBMCs), obtained at new diagnosis, from a patient treated with antithyroid drugs. The clonotype comes from a man in his forties or fifties with Graves disease. CDR3 protein: CASSQGLAVSYEQYF. Written as DNA, the CDR3 is TGTGCCAGCAGCCAAGGACTAGCGGTCTCCTACGAGCAGTACTTC. The full variable domain, rest sourced from reference TRBV14 and TRBJ2-7, is EAGVTQFPSHSVIEKGQTVTLRCDPISGHDNLYWYRRVMGKEIKFLLHFVKESKQDESGMPNNRFLAERTGGTYSTLKVQPAELEDSGVYFCASSQGLAVSYEQYFGPGTRLTVT.